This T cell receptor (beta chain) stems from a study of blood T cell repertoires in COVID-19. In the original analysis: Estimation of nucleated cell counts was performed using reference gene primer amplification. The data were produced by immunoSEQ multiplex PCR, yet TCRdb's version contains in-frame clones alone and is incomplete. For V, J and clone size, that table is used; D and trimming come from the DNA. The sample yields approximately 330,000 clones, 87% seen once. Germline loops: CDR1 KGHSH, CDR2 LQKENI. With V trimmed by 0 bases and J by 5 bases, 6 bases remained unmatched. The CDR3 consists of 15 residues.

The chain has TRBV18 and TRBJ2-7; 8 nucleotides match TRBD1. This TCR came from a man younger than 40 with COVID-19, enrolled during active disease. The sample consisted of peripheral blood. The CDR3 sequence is CASSPPARGPNEQYF. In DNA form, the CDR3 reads TGTGCCAGCTCACCACCAGCCAGGGGGCCTAACGAGCAGTACTTC.